This TCR beta chain was recovered during a study of cytomegalovirus exposure and HLA in healthy donors. PCR used 60 Vbeta primers and 13 Jbeta primers. Repertoires were generated with immunoSEQ multiplex PCR, while TCRdb's copy carries only in-frame clones and drops some. This sample yields about 130,000 clones, of which 55% to 75% are seen a single time; approximately 2.6% belongs to the top ten. The CDR3 runs 14 residues. Trimming pared 3 bases from V and 6 bases from J, leaving 12 bases between. Germline V gives CDR1 MDHEN, CDR2 SYDVKM. V and J are TRBV28 and TRBJ2-1; TRBD1 might be the D (6 bases). The clonotype comes from a human donor in good health. The sample taken for sequencing was PBMCs. CDR3: CASSLSGERNEQFF. CDR3 coding DNA: TGTGCCAGCAGTTTGTCAGGGGAACGCAATGAGCAGTTCTTC.